This T cell receptor (beta chain) was captured by sequencing in a study of OX40 agonist ivuxolimab in advanced cancers. At the level of the whole study: Ivuxolimab was an agonistic, fully human IgG2 monoclonal antibody directed against OX40 (CD134), a costimulatory receptor. Intravenous ivuxolimab was administered to patients every 2 weeks at six dose levels: 0.01, 0.1, 0.3, 1.5, 3 and 10 mg/kg. Of the approximately 54 patients in dose escalation, about 20 had hepatocellular carcinoma, about 15 had melanoma, 9 had renal cell carcinoma and 9 had head and neck cancer. In the dose-escalation cohort, roughly 80% of patients were male, and the mean age was approximately 55 years, with a range of about 23 to 90. Patients were allowed to have had prior anti-PD-1, anti-PD-L1 or anti-CTLA-4 therapy, and 40% of the dose-escalation patients had previously received checkpoint inhibitors. Three dose-escalation patients achieved partial responses, one with hepatocellular carcinoma and two with cutaneous melanoma. Peripheral TCRbeta sequencing was intended to test whether TCR sequence diversity was altered and clonal T-cell expansion was caused by ivuxolimab. The paper reports the monotherapy dose-escalation portion (N of about 54 patients) of the phase I ivuxolimab trial. The study at large found these results: The antigen specificity of the peripheral T cells that underwent clonal expansion was not determined. At doses of 0.1 to 3.0 mg/kg, clonal expansion of both CD4+ and CD8+ T cells in blood was seen between baseline and week 6. Partial responders in the 0.1-3.0 mg/kg groups had among the lowest normalized peripheral clonal expansion, especially among CD8+ T cells. After ivuxolimab, CD8+ T cells had more expanded clones than CD4+ T cells on average. Low levels of normalized T-cell clonal expansion were also seen in some nonresponding patients.

CDR1 and CDR2, looked up from the germline V gene, are SGHTA and FQGTGA. The CDR3 sequence holds 14 residues, the cysteine and phenylalanine included. The entry retains the CDR3 DNA only, 42 bases that are in frame from base 1. V is shortened by 2 bases, J by 6 bases, and the region joining them spans 13 bases. For sequencing of the TCRbeta CDR3 region, genomic DNA was extracted from the sorted cells. The immunoSEQ Assay was used for sequencing of TCRbeta CDR3 regions. In its TCRdb copy, this immuneACCESS table keeps in-frame sequences only and misses some clones. Where compared with another copy, unresolved V genes explain less than half of these, and the others have no known cause. The sample contains 50,000 to 75,000 clones, 65% to 85% of them found a single time. The ten largest make up about 1.5% of the sample. The trial excluded patients who had a history of autoimmune disease or who were on systemic immunosuppression. Peripheral blood for TCR sequencing was drawn from every dose cohort at baseline, at cycle 4 day 1 and at cycle 7 day 1. Samples were obtained from an open-label, multicenter, first-in-human phase I dose-escalation trial of ivuxolimab. The trial enrolled adults with locally advanced or metastatic head and neck squamous cell, hepatocellular, melanoma or renal cell carcinoma. CD4+ and CD8+ T cells were sorted separately from peripheral blood before TCR sequencing.

Comment on this clone: Its antigen remains undetermined. No much larger clonotype is one base removed from it; base qualities were not supplied.

Sequenced here: CD4+ or CD8+ T cells sorted from blood, sampled in a trial of the OX40 agonist ivuxolimab. The sequence came from an adult with an advanced solid tumor such as melanoma, head and neck, liver or kidney cancer. The rearrangement joined TRBV7-3 to TRBJ1-2; the D segment could be TRBD1, given 6 matching bases. The CDR3 amino acid sequence is: CASSLLGGADGYTF. The bases are TGTGCCAGCAGCTTATTGGGGGGCGCGGATGGCTACACCTTC.